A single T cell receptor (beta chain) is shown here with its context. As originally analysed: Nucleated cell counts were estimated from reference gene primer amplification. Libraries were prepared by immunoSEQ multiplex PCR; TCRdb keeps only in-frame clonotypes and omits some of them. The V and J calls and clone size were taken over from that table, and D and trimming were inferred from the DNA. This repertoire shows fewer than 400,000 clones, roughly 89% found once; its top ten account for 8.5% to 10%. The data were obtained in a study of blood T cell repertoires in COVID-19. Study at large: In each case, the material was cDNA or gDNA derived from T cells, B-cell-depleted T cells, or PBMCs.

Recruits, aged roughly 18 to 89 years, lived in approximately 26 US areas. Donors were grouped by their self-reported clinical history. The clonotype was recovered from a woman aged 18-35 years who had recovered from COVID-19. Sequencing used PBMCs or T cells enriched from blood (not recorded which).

The CDR3 nucleotides are TGCGCCAGCAGCCTGTCGACTAGCGGGAGTATGTATGAGCAGTTCTTC. The encoded protein is CASSLSTSGSMYEQFF. The rearrangement joins TRBV5-1 to TRBJ2-1, with 12 positions matching TRBD2. V trimming: 4 bases; J trimming: 8 bases; junction bases outside the gene matches: 10. Germline V gives CDR1 SGHRS, CDR2 YFSETQ. The CDR3 contains 16 residues.